Sequencing of this T cell receptor beta chain was carried out in a study of blood T cell repertoires in COVID-19. Background on the study: Samples taken during acute and convalescent COVID-19 were collected in the United States, Italy and Spain. T cells, B-cell-depleted T cells, or PBMCs supplied cDNA or gDNA.

Generated by immunoSEQ multiplex PCR, the TCRdb table keeps only in-frame clones and is missing some. Of roughly 55,000 clones in the sample, about 87% were seen once. The CDR3 length is 16 residues. The V gene end was trimmed by 1 base and the J gene end by 5 bases; junction bases not matched to a gene: 8. Germline CDR1 is MNHEY and CDR2 is SVGAGI. V and J are TRBV6-5 and TRBJ2-1, with 7 bases fitting TRBD1. The sample consisted of peripheral blood. The TCR comes from a man between 60 and 75 years old with active or convalescent COVID-19. The CDR3 sequence is CASSYFDGDRNNEQFF. The CDR3 region has the DNA TGTGCCAGCAGTTACTTCGACGGGGACAGAAACAATGAGCAGTTCTTC.